This TCR beta chain was observed in a study of blood T cell repertoires in COVID-19. About the study: The United States, Italy and Spain supplied acute and convalescent COVID-19 samples. The analysed material was cDNA or gDNA that came from T cells, B-cell-depleted T cells, or PBMCs.

Germline V gives CDR1 LNHDA, CDR2 SQIVND (reference sequence). The CDR3 sequence is 16 residues long. The V end lost 2 bases, the J end lost 0 bases, and 11 bases lay between the germline ends. Here immunoSEQ multiplex PCR was the method, and the copy in TCRdb shows in-frame clones only, minus some. The sample holds approximately 270,000 clones; 90% to 95% are singletons and the top ten take 1.2%. The clonotype was recovered from a human donor in a cohort exposed to, infected with or recovered from COVID-19 (not recorded which). The donor label of this sample is uncertain. The sequencing input was PBMCs or T cells enriched from blood (not recorded which). The chain carries TRBV19 and TRBJ1-5, with D possibly TRBD1 on 5 matching bases. The CDR3 DNA reads TGTGCCAGTAGTATAATGTCAGGGTATAGCAATCAGCCCCAGCATTTT. It is translated as CASSIMSGYSNQPQHF.